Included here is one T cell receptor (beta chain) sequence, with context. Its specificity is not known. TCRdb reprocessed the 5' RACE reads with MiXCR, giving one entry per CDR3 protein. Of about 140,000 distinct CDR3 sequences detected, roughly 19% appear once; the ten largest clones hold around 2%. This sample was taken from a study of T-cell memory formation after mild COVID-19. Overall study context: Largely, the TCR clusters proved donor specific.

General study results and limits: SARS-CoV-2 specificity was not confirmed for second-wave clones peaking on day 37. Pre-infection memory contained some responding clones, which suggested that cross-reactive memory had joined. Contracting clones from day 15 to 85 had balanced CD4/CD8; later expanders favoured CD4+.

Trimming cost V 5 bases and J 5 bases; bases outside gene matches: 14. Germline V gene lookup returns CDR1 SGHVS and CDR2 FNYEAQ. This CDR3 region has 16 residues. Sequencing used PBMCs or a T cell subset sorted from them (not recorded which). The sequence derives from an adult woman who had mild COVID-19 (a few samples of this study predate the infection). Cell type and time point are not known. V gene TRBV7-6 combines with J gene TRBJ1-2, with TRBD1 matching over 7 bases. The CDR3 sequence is CASSQGQSILGYGYTF. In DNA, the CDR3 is TGTGCCAGCAGCCAGGGACAGAGTATCCTTGGGTATGGCTACACCTTC.